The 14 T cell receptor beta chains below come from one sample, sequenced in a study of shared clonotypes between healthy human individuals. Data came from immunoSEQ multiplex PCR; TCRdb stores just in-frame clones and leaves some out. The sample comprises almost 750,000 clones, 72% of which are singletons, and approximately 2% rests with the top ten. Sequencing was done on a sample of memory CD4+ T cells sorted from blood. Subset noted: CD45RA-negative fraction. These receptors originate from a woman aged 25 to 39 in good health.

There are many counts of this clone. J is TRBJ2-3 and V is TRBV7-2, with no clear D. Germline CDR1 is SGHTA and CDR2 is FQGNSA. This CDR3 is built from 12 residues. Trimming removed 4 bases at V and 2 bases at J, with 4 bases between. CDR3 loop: CASSYYTDTQYF. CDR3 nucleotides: TGTGCCAGCAGCTATTACACAGATACGCAGTATTTT.

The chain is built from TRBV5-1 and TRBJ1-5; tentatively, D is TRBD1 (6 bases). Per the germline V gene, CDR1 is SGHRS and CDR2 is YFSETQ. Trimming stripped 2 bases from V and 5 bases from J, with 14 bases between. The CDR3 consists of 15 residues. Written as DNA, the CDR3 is TGCGCCAGCAGCTTAACGGTGGGGGCGGATCAGCCCCAGCATTTT. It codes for CASSLTVGADQPQHF. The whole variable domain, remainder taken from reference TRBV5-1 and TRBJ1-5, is KAGVTQTPRYLIKTRGQQVTLSCSPISGHRSVSWYQQTPGQGLQFLFEYFSETQRNKGNFPGRFSGRQFSNSRSEMNVSTLELGDSALYLCASSLTVGADQPQHFGDGTRLSIL.

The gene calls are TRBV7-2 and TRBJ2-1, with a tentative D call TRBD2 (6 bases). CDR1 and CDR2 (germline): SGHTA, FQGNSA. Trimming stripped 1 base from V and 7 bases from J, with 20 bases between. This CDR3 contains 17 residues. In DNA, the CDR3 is TGTGCCAGCAGCTTAGGTCTGACCGGAGGGGTAGTAAATGAGCAGTTCTTC. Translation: CASSLGLTGGVVNEQFF.

The CDR3 DNA is TGTGCCAGCAGTCGTAGCGGGTCTAACGAGCAGTACTTC. This gives the protein CASSRSGSNEQYF. The gene calls are TRBV6-5 and TRBJ2-7; TRBD2 agrees at 7 bases. The CDR3 runs to 13 residues. J gave up 5 bases and V 5 bases, and 6 bases lay outside the gene matches. CDR1 is MNHEY, CDR2 SVGAGI, per germline.

DNA of the CDR3: TGTGCCAGCAGCCCAACTAGCGGGAGTGGGTCAGATACGCAGTATTTT. As protein: CASSPTSGSGSDTQYF. The V gene is TRBV11-2, the J gene TRBJ2-3; 11 bases line up with TRBD2. The V segment lost 5 bases and the J segment 4 bases; nucleotides outside the gene matches: 8. The V gene's germline CDR1 is SGHAT and CDR2 FQNNGV. The CDR3 covers 16 residues.

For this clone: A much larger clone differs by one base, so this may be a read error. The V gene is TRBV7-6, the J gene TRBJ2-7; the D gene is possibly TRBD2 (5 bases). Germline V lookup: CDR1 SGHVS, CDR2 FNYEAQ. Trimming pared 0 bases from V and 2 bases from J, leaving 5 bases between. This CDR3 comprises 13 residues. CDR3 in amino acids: CASSLAGAYEQYF. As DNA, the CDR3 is TGTGCCAGCAGCTTAGCGGGAGCCTACGAGCAGTACTTC.

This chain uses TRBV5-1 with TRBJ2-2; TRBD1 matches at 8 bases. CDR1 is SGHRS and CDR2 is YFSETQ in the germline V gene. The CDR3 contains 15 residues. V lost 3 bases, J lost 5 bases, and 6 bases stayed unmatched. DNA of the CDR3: TGCGCCAGCAGCTATAGGGACAGGAGAACCGGGGAGCTGTTTTTT. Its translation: CASSYRDRRTGELFF.

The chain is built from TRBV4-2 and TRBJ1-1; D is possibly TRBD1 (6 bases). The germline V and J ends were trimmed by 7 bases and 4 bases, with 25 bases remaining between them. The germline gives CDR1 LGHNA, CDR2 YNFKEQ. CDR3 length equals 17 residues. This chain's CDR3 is CASTIVGGDGLSTEAFF. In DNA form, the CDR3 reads TGTGCCAGCACCATCGTAGGGGGGGACGGGTTGAGCACTGAAGCTTTCTTT.

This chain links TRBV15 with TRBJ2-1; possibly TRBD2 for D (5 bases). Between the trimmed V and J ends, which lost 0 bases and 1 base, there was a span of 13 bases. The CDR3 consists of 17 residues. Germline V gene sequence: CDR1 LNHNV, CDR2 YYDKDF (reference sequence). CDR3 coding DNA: TGTGCCACCAGCAGAGATAAGATAAGCGGTTCCTACAATGAGCAGTTCTTC. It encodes CATSRDKISGSYNEQFF.

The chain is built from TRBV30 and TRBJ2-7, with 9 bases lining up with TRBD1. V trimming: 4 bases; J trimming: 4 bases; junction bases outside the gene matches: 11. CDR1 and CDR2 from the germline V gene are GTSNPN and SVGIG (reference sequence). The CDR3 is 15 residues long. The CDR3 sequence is CAWNSRDRAFYEQYF. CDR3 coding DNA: TGTGCCTGGAATTCCCGGGACAGGGCCTTTTACGAGCAGTACTTC.

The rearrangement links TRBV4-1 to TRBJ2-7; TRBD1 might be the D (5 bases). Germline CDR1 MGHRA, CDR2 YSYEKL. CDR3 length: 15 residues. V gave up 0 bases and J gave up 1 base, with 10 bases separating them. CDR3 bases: TGCGCCAGCAGCCAAGAGTTCCGGACATCCTACGAGCAGTACTTC. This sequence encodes CASSQEFRTSYEQYF.

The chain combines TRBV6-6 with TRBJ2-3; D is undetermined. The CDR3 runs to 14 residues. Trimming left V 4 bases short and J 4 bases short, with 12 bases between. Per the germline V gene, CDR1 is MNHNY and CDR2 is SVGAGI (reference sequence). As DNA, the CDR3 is TGTGCCAGCAGTTCCTGGGTAGCCCCAGATACGCAGTATTTT. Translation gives CASSSWVAPDTQYF.

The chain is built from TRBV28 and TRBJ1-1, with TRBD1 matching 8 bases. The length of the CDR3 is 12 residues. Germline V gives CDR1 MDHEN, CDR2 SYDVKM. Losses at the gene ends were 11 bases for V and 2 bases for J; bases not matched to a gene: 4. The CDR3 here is CALQGANTEAFF. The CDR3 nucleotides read TGTGCCTTGCAGGGGGCCAACACTGAAGCTTTCTTT.

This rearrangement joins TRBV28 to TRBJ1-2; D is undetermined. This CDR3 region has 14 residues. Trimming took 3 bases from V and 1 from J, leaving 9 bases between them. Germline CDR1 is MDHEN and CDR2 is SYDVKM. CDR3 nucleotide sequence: TGTGCCAGCAGTTTTGGCAATGATAACTATGGCTACACCTTC. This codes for CASSFGNDNYGYTF.